This passage covers 21 T cell receptor beta chains from one sample sequenced in a study of shared clonotypes between healthy human individuals (dated by TCRdb to 2018 to 2021). CD8 naive samples were CD45RO-negative cells positively selected for CCR7, giving a CD45RA+CCR7+ population that excluded TemRA cells. To prepare the library, the immunoSEQ multiplex PCR assay was applied. The source is immuneACCESS, and TCRdb retained only in-frame sequences with V and J called. Part of the clones is not carried over; for the studies checked, unresolved V genes explain less than half of this, and the remainder is unexplained. This sample lists around 2,000,000 clones; approximately 94% were detected once. Of the sample, roughly 1% is held by the ten largest clones. Sequences were obtained from naive CD8+ T cells sorted from blood. Read against the paper, the sample's cell subset or site label means: CD45RA+CCR7+. These receptors came from a man aged 18 to 30 in good health.

The chain combines TRBV7-9 with TRBJ1-3; TRBD1 is a possible D gene (5 bases). The CDR3 runs 16 residues. Germline CDR1 reads SEHNR; CDR2 reads FQNEAQ (reference sequence). Between the trimmed V and J ends, which lost 5 bases and 0 bases, there was a span of 14 bases. CDR3 in amino acids: CASSQGPSNSGNTIYF. Here the CDR3 DNA reads TGTGCCAGCAGCCAGGGACCGTCCAACTCTGGAAACACCATATATTTT.

This sequence joins TRBV7-9 and TRBJ1-4; D may be TRBD1 (6 bases). Germline lookup yields CDR1 SEHNR and CDR2 FQNEAQ (reference sequence). The length of the CDR3 is 15 residues. Trimming pared 3 bases from V and 8 bases from J, leaving 16 bases between. This chain's CDR3 is CASSLGTTQGEKLFF. The CDR3 DNA follows: TGTGCCAGCAGCTTGGGCACAACCCAGGGGGAAAAACTGTTTTTT.

Note on this clone: Other nucleotide sequences in the sample specify the same CDR3. The V call is TRBV27, the J call TRBJ1-1; tentatively, D is TRBD1 (6 bases). The V gene lost 0 bases and the J gene lost 8 bases, with 7 bases spanning the gap. CDR3 length: 12 residues. Per the germline V gene, CDR1 is MNHEY and CDR2 is SMNVEV (reference sequence). As DNA, the CDR3 is TGTGCCAGCAGTTTATCTGGGACAGAAGCTTTCTTT. Translating it yields CASSLSGTEAFF.

The chain carries TRBV10-1 and TRBJ2-3; D may be TRBD1 (6 bases). The germline CDR1 and CDR2 sequences are WNHNN and SYGVQD (reference sequence). The CDR3 is 15 amino acids. The V and J ends lost 0 bases and 2 bases respectively, with 9 bases between them. As DNA, the CDR3 is TGCGCCAGCAGTGAGTCGGGGGCAGACACAGATACGCAGTATTTT. It is translated as CASSESGADTDTQYF.

This chain connects TRBV27 to TRBJ2-7; D gene ambiguous. CDR3 length: 15 amino acids. Germline V gives CDR1 MNHEY, CDR2 SMNVEV (reference sequence). The V and J ends lost 3 bases and 3 bases respectively, with 15 bases between them. Here the CDR3 DNA reads TGTGCCAGCAGTTTGACATCTGCAACATACTACGAGCAGTACTTC. It encodes CASSLTSATYYEQYF.

This chain joins TRBV10-3 and TRBJ2-7; tentative D call: TRBD1 (6 bases). In germline, CDR1 is ENHRY, CDR2 SYGVKD. V lost 6 bases and J lost 4, with 22 bases in between. The CDR3 spans 16 residues. The CDR3 loop reads CAIRDSYDEGLYEQYF. The CDR3 DNA sequence: TGTGCCATCAGGGACAGTTATGACGAAGGGTTGTACGAGCAGTACTTC.

The J gene is TRBJ1-4, the V gene TRBV7-9, with 8 bases aligning to TRBD1. This CDR3 is built from 15 residues. Trimming took 4 bases from V and 8 from J; bases not matched to a gene: 9. Germline V CDR1 and CDR2: SEHNR, FQNEAQ (reference sequence). This CDR3 is CASSSTGGEGEKLFF. In DNA, the CDR3 is TGTGCCAGCAGCTCCACAGGGGGTGAAGGGGAAAAACTGTTTTTT.

This sequence joins TRBV5-4 and TRBJ1-1; no definite D call. The V and J ends lost 4 bases and 11 bases respectively, with 21 bases between them. CDR1 SGHNT and CDR2 YYREEE come from the germline V gene (reference sequence). The CDR3 contains 14 residues. The CDR3 DNA follows: TGTGCCAGCAGCCCAGCTGACGTTAACCTGTTGGCTTTCTTT. Translation gives CASSPADVNLLAFF. The complete variable domain, with remaining parts taken from reference TRBV5-4 and TRBJ1-1, reads ETGVTQSPTHLIKTRGQQVTLRCSSQSGHNTVSWYQQALGQGPQFIFQYYREEENGRGNFPPRFSGLQFPNYSSELNVNALELDDSALYLCASSPADVNLLAFFGQGTRLTVV.

The chain is built from TRBV15 and TRBJ2-1; D not certain. The CDR3 is made up of 14 amino acids. Deletions cut 4 bases from V and 6 bases from J, with 13 bases between. In germline, CDR1 is LNHNV, CDR2 YYDKDF (reference sequence). CDR3 sequence (DNA): TGTGCCACCAGCAATACCAACTGGGGCAATGAGCAGTTCTTC. As protein: CATSNTNWGNEQFF.

The rearrangement uses TRBV11-2 and TRBJ2-5; D possibly corresponds to TRBD1 (6 bases). Germline lookup yields CDR1 SGHAT and CDR2 FQNNGV. CDR3 size: 13 residues. Deletions cut 5 bases from V and 5 bases from J, with 12 bases between. CDR3 amino acids: CASSPHREETQYF. CDR3 nucleotide sequence: TGTGCCAGCAGCCCCCACAGGGAGGAGACCCAGTACTTC. The full variable domain, completed using reference TRBV11-2 and TRBJ2-5, is EAGVAQSPRYKIIEKRQSVAFWCNPISGHATLYWYQQILGQGPKLLIQFQNNGVVDDSQLPKDRFSAERLKGVDSTLKIQPAKLEDSAVYLCASSPHREETQYFGPGTRLLVL.

As concerns this clone: Different DNA sequences within this sample yield the same CDR3. The chain couples TRBV5-6 to TRBJ2-7, with 8 bases that match TRBD1. Germline V lookup: CDR1 SGHDT, CDR2 YYEEEE. With 0 bases clipped from V and 2 bases from J, the junction kept 4 bases outside the gene matches. There are 15 residues in the CDR3. The CDR3 sequence: CASSLAGQGAYEQYF. CDR3 nucleotides: TGTGCCAGCAGCTTGGCCGGACAGGGCGCCTACGAGCAGTACTTC. Using reference TRBV5-6 and TRBJ2-7 for the parts outside the CDR3, the full variable domain is DAGVTQSPTHLIKTRGQQVTLRCSPKSGHDTVSWYQQALGQGPQFIFQYYEEEERQRGNFPDRFSGHQFPNYSSELNVNALLLGDSALYLCASSLAGQGAYEQYFGPGTRLTVT.

The chain uses TRBV27 and TRBJ1-5, with D perhaps TRBD1 (6 bases). Trimming pared 2 bases from V and 4 bases from J, leaving 12 bases between. Germline-derived CDR1 and CDR2 are MNHEY and SMNVEV (reference sequence). The CDR3 extends over 15 amino acids. Here the CDR3 reads CASSLQQGGNQPQHF. CDR3 nucleotides: TGTGCCAGCAGTTTACAACAGGGAGGGAATCAGCCCCAGCATTTT.

This clone was seen a single time. Other DNA variants within this sample encode the same CDR3. V usage is TRBV4-3 and J usage is TRBJ2-1, with 10 bases fitting TRBD2. V shed 1 base, J shed 5 bases, and the junction held 2 bases outside the gene matches. From germline, CDR1 is LGHNA and CDR2 YSLEER. This CDR3 spans 15 amino acids. The CDR3 spells CASSQGTSGHNEQFF. Here the CDR3 DNA reads TGCGCCAGCAGCCAAGGGACTAGCGGTCACAATGAGCAGTTCTTC.

The V and J genes are TRBV5-1 and TRBJ1-1, with D maybe TRBD1 (5 bases). Trimming took 3 bases from V and 5 from J, leaving 20 bases between them. The CDR3 is made up of 16 amino acids. The V gene's germline CDR1 is SGHRS and CDR2 YFSETQ. This chain's CDR3 is CASSSTSGTLGTEAFF. The CDR3, as DNA: TGCGCCAGCAGCTCCACCTCCGGGACGCTCGGGACTGAAGCTTTCTTT.

This clone appeared a single time. The chain recombines TRBV5-4 with TRBJ2-7; no firm D call. Trimming removed 4 bases at V and 4 bases at J, with 12 bases between. Germline V gives CDR1 SGHNT, CDR2 YYREEE (reference sequence). The CDR3 totals 13 residues. The DNA of the CDR3 is TGTGCCAGCAGCACGGATCACTTTTACGAGCAGTACTTC. Its protein product is CASSTDHFYEQYF.

The chain employs TRBV15 and TRBJ2-7; D perhaps matches TRBD2 (6 bases). Trimming took off 1 base at V and 3 bases at J, with 13 bases between the two ends. This CDR3 region has 15 residues. Germline values: CDR1 LNHNV, CDR2 YYDKDF (reference sequence). As DNA, the CDR3 is TGTGCCACCAGCAGAGGAAGGGAGGTAGTCTACGAGCAGTACTTC. Translation gives CATSRGREVVYEQYF.

This sequence joins TRBV2 and TRBJ1-1, with TRBD1 as a possible D gene (5 bases). Germline loops: CDR1 SNHLY, CDR2 FYNNEI. V was shortened by 1 base and J by 4 bases, with 16 bases between the two germline ends. The CDR3 spans 16 residues. CDR3 amino acids: CASSEGGVGLGTEAFF. CDR3 DNA sequence: TGTGCCAGCAGTGAAGGGGGCGTCGGATTGGGCACTGAAGCTTTCTTT.

This clone has just one count. The V and J genes are TRBV5-6 and TRBJ2-1; D unresolved. The CDR3 covers 13 residues. V was shortened by 2 bases and J by 7 bases, with 10 bases between the two germline ends. Germline assignment: CDR1 SGHDT and CDR2 YYEEEE. The CDR3 loop is CASSFPSRNEQFF. DNA for the CDR3: TGTGCCAGCAGCTTCCCTTCCCGTAATGAGCAGTTCTTC.

V is TRBV13 and J is TRBJ2-7; tentatively, D is TRBD1 (5 bases). The CDR3 is made up of 14 amino acids. Germline V lookup: CDR1 PRHDT, CDR2 FYEKMQ (reference sequence). The germline V and J ends were trimmed by 0 bases and 4 bases, with 10 bases remaining between them. The CDR3 spells CASSLGGPPYEQYF. The CDR3 region has the DNA TGTGCCAGCAGCTTAGGGGGGCCCCCGTACGAGCAGTACTTC.

In the case of this clone: Other DNA sequences from this sample encode an identical CDR3 as well. V usage is TRBV9 and J usage is TRBJ1-6; tentatively, D is TRBD1 (6 bases). This CDR3 contains 15 residues. V lost 7 bases and J lost 3, with 14 bases in between. The V gene's germline CDR1 is SGDLS and CDR2 YYNGEE. CDR3 sequence reads: CASSVGAGYNSPLHF. The CDR3 DNA is TGTGCCAGCTCCGTGGGGGCAGGCTATAATTCACCCCTCCACTTT.

The chain employs TRBV7-9 and TRBJ2-3, with TRBD2 matching over 11 bases. The CDR3 totals 15 residues. CDR1 is SEHNR and CDR2 is FQNEAQ in the germline V gene (reference sequence). The V segment lost 5 bases and the J segment 6 bases; nucleotides outside the gene matches: 7. CDR3 sequence: CASSPLAGVRDTQYF. CDR3 DNA sequence: TGTGCCAGCAGCCCACTAGCGGGAGTACGGGATACGCAGTATTTT.